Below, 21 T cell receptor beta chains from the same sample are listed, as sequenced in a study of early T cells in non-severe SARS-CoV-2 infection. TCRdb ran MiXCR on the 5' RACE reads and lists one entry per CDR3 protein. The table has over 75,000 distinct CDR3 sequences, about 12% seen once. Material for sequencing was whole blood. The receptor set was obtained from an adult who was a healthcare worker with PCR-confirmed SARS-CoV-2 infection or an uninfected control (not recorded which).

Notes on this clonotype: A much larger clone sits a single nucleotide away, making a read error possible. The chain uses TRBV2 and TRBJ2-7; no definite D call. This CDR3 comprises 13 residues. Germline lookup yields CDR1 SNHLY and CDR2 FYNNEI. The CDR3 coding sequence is TGTGCCAGCTCTGGAACCAACCCGTACGAGCAGCACTTC. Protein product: CASSGTNPYEQHF.

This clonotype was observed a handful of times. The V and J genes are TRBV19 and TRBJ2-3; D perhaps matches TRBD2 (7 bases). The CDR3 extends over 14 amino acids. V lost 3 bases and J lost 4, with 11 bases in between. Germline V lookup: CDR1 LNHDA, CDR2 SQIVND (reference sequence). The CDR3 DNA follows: TGTGCCAGTAGTATTGGGGGGGGCGCAGATACGCAGTATTTT. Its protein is CASSIGGGADTQYF.

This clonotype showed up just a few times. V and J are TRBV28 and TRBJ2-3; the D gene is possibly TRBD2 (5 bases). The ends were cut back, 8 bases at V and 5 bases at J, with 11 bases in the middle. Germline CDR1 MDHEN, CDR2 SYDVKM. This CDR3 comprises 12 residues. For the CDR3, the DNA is TGTGCCAGCGCGAGCGGATTAGATACGCAGTATTTT. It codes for CASASGLDTQYF.

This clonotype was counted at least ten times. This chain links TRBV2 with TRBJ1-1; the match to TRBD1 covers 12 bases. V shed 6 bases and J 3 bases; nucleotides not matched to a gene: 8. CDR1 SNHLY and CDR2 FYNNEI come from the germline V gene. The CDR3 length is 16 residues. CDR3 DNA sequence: TGTGCCAGCAGCGTCGGGACAGGGGGCTTGGACACTGAAGCTTTCTTT. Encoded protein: CASSVGTGGLDTEAFF.

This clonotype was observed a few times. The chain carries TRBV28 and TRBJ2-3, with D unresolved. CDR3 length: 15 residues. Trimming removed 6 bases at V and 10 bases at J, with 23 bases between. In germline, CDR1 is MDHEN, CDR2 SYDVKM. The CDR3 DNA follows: TGTGCCAGCAGCCCTACCTCTCTGGGCCTAGTAGCGCAGTATTTT. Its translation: CASSPTSLGLVAQYF.

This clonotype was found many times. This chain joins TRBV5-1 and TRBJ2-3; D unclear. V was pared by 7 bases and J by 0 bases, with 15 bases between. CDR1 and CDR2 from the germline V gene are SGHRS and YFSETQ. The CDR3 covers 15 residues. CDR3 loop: CASVARRRSTDTQYF. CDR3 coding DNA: TGCGCCAGCGTCGCTAGGCGACGAAGCACAGATACGCAGTATTTT.

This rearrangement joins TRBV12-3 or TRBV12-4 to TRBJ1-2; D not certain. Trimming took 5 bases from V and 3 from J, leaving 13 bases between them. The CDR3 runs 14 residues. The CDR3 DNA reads TGTGCCAGCAGTAAAAGGGCGTCCTACTATGGCTACACCTTC. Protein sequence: CASSKRASYYGYTF.

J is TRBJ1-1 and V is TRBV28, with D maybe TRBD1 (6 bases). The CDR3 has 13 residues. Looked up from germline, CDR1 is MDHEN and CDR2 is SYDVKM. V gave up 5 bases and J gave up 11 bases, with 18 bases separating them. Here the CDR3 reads CASSPLLGAGAFF. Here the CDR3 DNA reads TGTGCCAGCAGTCCCCTGCTGGGGGCTGGGGCTTTCTTT.

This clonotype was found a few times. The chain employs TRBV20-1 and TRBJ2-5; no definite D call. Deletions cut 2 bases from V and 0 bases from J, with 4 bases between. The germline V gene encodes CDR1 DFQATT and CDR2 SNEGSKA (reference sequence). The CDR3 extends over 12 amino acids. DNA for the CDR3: TGCAGTGCTAGACGGTACCAAGAGACCCAGTACTTC. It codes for CSARRYQETQYF.

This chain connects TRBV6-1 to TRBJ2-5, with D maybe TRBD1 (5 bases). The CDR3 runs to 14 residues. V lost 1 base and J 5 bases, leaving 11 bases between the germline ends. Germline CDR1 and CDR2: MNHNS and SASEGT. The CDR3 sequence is CASSEGTLSETQYF. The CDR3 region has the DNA TGTGCCAGCAGTGAAGGGACATTATCGGAGACCCAGTACTTC.

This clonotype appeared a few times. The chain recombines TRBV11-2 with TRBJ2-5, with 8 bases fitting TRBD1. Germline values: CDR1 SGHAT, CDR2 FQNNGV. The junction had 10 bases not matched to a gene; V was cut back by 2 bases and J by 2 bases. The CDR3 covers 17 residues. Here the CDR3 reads CASSLSPRTGGQETQYF. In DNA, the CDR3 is TGTGCCAGCAGCTTAAGTCCCCGAACAGGGGGACAAGAGACCCAGTACTTC.

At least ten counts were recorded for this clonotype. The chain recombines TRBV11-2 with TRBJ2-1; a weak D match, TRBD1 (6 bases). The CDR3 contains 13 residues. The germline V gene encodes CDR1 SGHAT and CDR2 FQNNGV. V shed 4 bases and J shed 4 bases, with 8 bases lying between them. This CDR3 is CASSSTGYNEQFF. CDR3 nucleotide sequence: TGTGCCAGCAGCTCCACAGGGTACAATGAGCAGTTCTTC.

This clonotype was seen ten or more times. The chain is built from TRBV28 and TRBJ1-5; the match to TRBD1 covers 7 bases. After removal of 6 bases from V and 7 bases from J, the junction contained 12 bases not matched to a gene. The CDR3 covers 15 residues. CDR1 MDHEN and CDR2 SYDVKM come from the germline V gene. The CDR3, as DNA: TGTGCCAGCAGCCTGACAGGGTACAGGGGACAGCCCCAGCATTTT. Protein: CASSLTGYRGQPQHF.

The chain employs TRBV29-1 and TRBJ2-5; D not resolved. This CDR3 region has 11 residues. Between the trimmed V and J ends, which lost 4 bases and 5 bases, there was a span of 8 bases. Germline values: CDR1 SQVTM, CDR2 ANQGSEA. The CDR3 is CSVGPGETQYF. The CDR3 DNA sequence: TGCAGCGTTGGTCCTGGGGAGACCCAGTACTTC.

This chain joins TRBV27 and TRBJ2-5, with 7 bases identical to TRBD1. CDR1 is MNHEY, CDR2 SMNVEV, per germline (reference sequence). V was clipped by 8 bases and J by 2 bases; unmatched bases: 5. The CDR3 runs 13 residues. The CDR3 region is CASYRDRQETQYF. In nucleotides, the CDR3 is TGTGCCAGCTACCGGGACAGACAAGAGACCCAGTACTTC.

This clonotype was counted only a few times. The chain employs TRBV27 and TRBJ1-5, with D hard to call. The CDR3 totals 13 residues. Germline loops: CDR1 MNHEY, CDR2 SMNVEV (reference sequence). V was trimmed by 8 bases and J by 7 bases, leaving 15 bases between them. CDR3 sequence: CASGGGGNQPQHF. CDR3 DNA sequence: TGTGCCAGCGGCGGAGGAGGGAACCAGCCCCAGCATTTT.

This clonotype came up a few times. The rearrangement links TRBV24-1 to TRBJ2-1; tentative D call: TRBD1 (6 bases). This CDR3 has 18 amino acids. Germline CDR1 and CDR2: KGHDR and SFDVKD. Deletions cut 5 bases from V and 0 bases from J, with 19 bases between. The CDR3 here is CATSGLIGTPSSYNEQFF. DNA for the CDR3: TGTGCCACCAGTGGACTTATCGGGACACCGAGCTCCTACAATGAGCAGTTCTTC.

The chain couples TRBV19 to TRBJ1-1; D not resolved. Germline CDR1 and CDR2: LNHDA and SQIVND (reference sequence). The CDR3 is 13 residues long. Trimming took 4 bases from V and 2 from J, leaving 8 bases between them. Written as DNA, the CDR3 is TGTGCCAGTAGTACCTCCTTAAACACTGAAGCTTTCTTT. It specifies CASSTSLNTEAFF. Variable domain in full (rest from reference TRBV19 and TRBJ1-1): DGGITQSPKYLFRKEGQNVTLSCEQNLNHDAMYWYRQDPGQGLRLIYYSQIVNDFQKGDIAEGYSVSREKKESFPLTVTSAQKNPTAFYLCASSTSLNTEAFFGQGTRLTVV.

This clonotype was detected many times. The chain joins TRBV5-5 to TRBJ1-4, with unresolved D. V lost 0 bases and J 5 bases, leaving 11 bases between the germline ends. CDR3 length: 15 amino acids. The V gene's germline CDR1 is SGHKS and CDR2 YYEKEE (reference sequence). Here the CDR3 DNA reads TGTGCCAGCAGCTTGGTGATGGCAGAAAATGAAAAACTGTTTTTT. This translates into CASSLVMAENEKLFF.

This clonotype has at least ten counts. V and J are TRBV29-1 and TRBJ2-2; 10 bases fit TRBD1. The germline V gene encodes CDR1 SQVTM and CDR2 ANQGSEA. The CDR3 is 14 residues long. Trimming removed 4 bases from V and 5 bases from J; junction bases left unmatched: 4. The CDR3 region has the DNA TGCAGCGTTGCGGGACAGGGGTCTACCGGGGAGCTGTTTTTT. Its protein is CSVAGQGSTGELFF.

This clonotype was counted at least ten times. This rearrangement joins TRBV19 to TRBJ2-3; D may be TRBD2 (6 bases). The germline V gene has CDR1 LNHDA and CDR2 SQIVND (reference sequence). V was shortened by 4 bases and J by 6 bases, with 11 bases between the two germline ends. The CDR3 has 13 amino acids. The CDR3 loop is CASSTTRTDTQYF. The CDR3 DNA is TGTGCCAGTAGTACGACTAGAACGGATACGCAGTATTTT.